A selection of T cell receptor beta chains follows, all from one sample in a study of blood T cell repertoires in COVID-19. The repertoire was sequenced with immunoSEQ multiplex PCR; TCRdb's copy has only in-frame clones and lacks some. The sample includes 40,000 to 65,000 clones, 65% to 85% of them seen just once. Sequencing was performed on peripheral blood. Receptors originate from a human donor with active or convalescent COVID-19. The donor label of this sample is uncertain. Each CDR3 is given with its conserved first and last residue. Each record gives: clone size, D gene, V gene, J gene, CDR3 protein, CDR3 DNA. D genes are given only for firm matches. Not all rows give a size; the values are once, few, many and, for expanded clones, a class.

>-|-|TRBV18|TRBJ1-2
CASSISGNYGYTF
TGTGCCAGCTCAATATCAGGGAACTATGGCTACACCTTC
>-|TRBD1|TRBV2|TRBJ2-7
CASSWPRQGGTYEQYF
TGTGCCAGCAGTTGGCCTAGACAGGGGGGAACCTACGAGCAGTACTTC
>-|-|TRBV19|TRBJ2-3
CASSISWSTDTQYF
TGTGCCAGTAGTATCAGTTGGAGCACAGATACGCAGTATTTT
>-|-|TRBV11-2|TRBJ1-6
CASSLGQANLPPLHF
TGTGCCAGCAGCTTAGGACAGGCTAACTTACCACCCCTCCACTTT
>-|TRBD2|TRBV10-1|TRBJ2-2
CASSADHEPGTSGNTGELFF
TGCGCCAGCAGTGCAGATCACGAACCCGGGACTAGCGGGAACACCGGGGAGCTGTTTTTT
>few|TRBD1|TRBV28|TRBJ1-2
CASSLTPGTGWDGYTF
TGTGCCAGCAGTTTAACACCGGGGACAGGGTGGGATGGCTACACCTTC
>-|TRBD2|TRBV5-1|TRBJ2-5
CASSDGRAGKTQYF
TGCGCCAGCAGCGACGGGAGGGCCGGGAAGACCCAGTACTTC
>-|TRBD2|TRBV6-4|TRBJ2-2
CASSSGITTGELFF
TGTGCCAGCAGTAGCGGGATCACCACCGGGGAGCTGTTTTTT
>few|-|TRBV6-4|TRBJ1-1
CASSAQGNTEAFF
TGTGCCAGCAGTGCCCAGGGGAACACTGAAGCTTTCTTT
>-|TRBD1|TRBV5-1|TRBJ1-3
CASSSGQPISGNTIYF
TGCGCCAGCAGCTCGGGACAGCCGATCTCTGGAAACACCATATATTTT
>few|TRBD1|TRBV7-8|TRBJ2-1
CASSLEQGYNEQFF
TGTGCCAGCAGCTTAGAACAGGGGTACAATGAGCAGTTCTTC
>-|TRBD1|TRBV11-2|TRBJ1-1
CASSFPANRGNTEAFF
TGTGCCAGCAGCTTTCCAGCCAACAGGGGGAACACTGAAGCTTTCTTT
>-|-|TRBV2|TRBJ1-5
CASSVYRVDQPQHF
TGTGCCAGCAGTGTCTACAGGGTTGATCAGCCCCAGCATTTT
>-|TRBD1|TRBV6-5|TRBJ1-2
CASSPGQGYTF
TGTGCCAGCAGTCCGGGACAGGGCTACACCTTC
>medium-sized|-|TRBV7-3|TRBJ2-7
CASSLGPGGNEQYF
TGTGCCAGCAGCTTGGGCCCCGGAGGGAACGAGCAGTACTTC
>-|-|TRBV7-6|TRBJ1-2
CASSFDRGYTF
TGTGCCAGCAGCTTTGACAGGGGCTACACCTTC
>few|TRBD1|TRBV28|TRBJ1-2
CASTLPGGSNYGYTF
TGTGCCAGCACCTTGCCAGGGGGCTCTAACTATGGCTACACCTTC
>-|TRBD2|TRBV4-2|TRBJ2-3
CASSPRETSAVPTDTQYF
TGTGCCAGCAGCCCAAGGGAGACTAGCGCGGTCCCCACAGATACGCAGTATTTT
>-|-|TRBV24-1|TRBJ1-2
CATSDFDSSYGYTF
TGTGCCACCAGTGATTTCGACAGCTCCTATGGCTACACCTTC
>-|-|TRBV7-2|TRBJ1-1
CASSLTESGGVRAFF
TGTGCCAGCAGCTTGACCGAAAGCGGGGGGGTAAGAGCTTTCTTT
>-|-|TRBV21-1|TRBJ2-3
CASSRYPGRATTDTQYF
TGTGCCAGCAGCAGGTACCCGGGCAGGGCTACTACAGATACGCAGTATTTT
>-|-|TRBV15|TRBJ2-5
CATSAILTQTGTQYF
TGTGCCACCAGTGCTATTTTGACGCAGACGGGGACCCAGTACTTC
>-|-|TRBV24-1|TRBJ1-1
CATREGPNTEAFF
TGTGCCACCAGGGAGGGCCCGAACACTGAAGCTTTCTTT
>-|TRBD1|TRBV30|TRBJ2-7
CAWTPWGQGTYEQYF
TGTGCCTGGACCCCATGGGGACAGGGAACCTACGAGCAGTACTTC
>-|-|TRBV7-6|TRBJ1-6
CASSFQGSPLHF
TGTGCCAGCAGCTTCCAGGGTTCACCCCTCCACTTT
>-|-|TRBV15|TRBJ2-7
CATSREGAPAYEQYF
TGTGCCACCAGCAGAGAGGGCGCGCCTGCCTACGAGCAGTACTTC
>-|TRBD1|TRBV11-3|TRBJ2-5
CASSEERQGASGETQYF
TGTGCCAGCAGCGAAGAACGACAGGGGGCATCGGGGGAGACCCAGTACTTC